The 22 T cell receptor beta chains given below trace back to one sample, sequenced in a study of blood T cell repertoires in COVID-19. The assay was immunoSEQ multiplex PCR, and TCRdb's table has in-frame clones only and misses some. The sample lists some 300,000 clones, approximately 84% occurring once. What was sequenced was PBMCs or T cells enriched from blood (not recorded which). All receptors come from a woman aged 25 to 39 who had recovered from COVID-19.

The table lists this clone with a count of one. CDR3 residues: CASSLTGGDTEAFF. The DNA for the CDR3 is TGTGCCAGCAGCTTGACAGGGGGCGACACTGAAGCTTTCTTT. V usage is TRBV7-2 and J usage is TRBJ1-1, with 10 bases fitting TRBD1. V lost 3 bases, J lost 3 bases, and 1 base stayed unmatched. Looked up from germline, CDR1 is SGHTA and CDR2 is FQGNSA. CDR3 length: 14 amino acids.

The chain carries TRBV6-5 and TRBJ2-7; maybe TRBD1 (5 bases). This CDR3 contains 12 residues. Germline CDR1 reads MNHEY; CDR2 reads SVGAGI. The V gene lost 7 bases and the J gene lost 6 bases, with 13 bases spanning the gap. CDR3 residues: CASISPRVEQYF. The CDR3 DNA is TGTGCCAGCATATCCCCCAGGGTCGAGCAGTACTTC.

This rearrangement joins TRBV9 to TRBJ2-7, with 10 bases matching TRBD2. Germline CDR1 SGDLS, CDR2 YYNGEE. J lost 2 bases, V lost 4 bases, and 6 bases had no gene match. The CDR3 runs 15 residues. CDR3 nucleotides: TGTGCCAGCAGCCTAGGAGCGGGGGGGCCCTACGAGCAGTACTTC. It translates to CASSLGAGGPYEQYF.

This clone was observed once. The V and J genes are TRBV7-9 and TRBJ1-6; D perhaps matches TRBD1 (5 bases). V lost 1 base, J lost 10 bases, and 11 bases lay in between. This CDR3 region has 14 residues. Germline V CDR1 and CDR2: SEHNR, FQNEAQ (reference sequence). The CDR3 loop is CASSLVQGGSPLHF. For the CDR3, the DNA is TGTGCCAGCAGCTTAGTTCAGGGAGGATCACCCCTCCACTTT. The full variable domain, in which reference TRBV7-9 and TRBJ1-6 provide the parts outside the CDR3, is DTGVSQNPRHKITKRGQNVTFRCDPISEHNRLYWYRQTLGQGPEFLTYFQNEAQLEKSRLLSDRFSAERPKGSFSTLEIQRTEQGDSAMYLCASSLVQGGSPLHFGNGTRLTVT.

The chain is built from TRBV19 and TRBJ1-1; 9 nucleotides align to TRBD1. CDR3 length: 14 amino acids. With V trimmed by 5 bases and J by 4 bases, 5 bases remained unmatched. Germline V gene lookup returns CDR1 LNHDA and CDR2 SQIVND (reference sequence). The CDR3 nucleotides are TGTGCCAGTAGTTTCCGGACAGGGGCCACTGAAGCTTTCTTT. This codes for CASSFRTGATEAFF. The full variable domain, rest sourced from reference TRBV19 and TRBJ1-1, is DGGITQSPKYLFRKEGQNVTLSCEQNLNHDAMYWYRQDPGQGLRLIYYSQIVNDFQKGDIAEGYSVSREKKESFPLTVTSAQKNPTAFYLCASSFRTGATEAFFGQGTRLTVV.

The J gene is TRBJ2-7, the V gene TRBV5-6; D call uncertain. The CDR3 spans 12 residues. V dropped 2 bases and J dropped 3 bases, with 6 bases sitting between them. CDR1 and CDR2 (germline): SGHDT, YYEEEE. CDR3 DNA: TGTGCCAGCAGCTTTGAGCACTACGAGCAGTACTTC. Protein product: CASSFEHYEQYF.

This clone turned up a few times. The rearrangement links TRBV19 to TRBJ2-5; a possible D gene is TRBD2 (6 bases). Germline values: CDR1 LNHDA, CDR2 SQIVND (reference sequence). Trimming took off 10 bases at V and 5 bases at J, with 14 bases between the two ends. CDR3 length equals 12 residues. The CDR3 protein is CAIGTPWETQYF. CDR3 nucleotide sequence: TGTGCCATTGGGACTCCTTGGGAGACCCAGTACTTC.

The V and J genes are TRBV9 and TRBJ2-1, with 15 bases fitting TRBD2. Germline V gives CDR1 SGDLS, CDR2 YYNGEE. The ends lost 0 bases at V and 2 bases at J; junction bases unmatched: 6. This CDR3 is 19 amino acids long. CDR3 bases: TGTGCCAGCAGCGTAGCTGTTGGGACTAGCGGGGGGCCCTACAATGAGCAGTTCTTC. The encoded protein is CASSVAVGTSGGPYNEQFF.

The gene calls are TRBV2 and TRBJ1-2; a possible D gene is TRBD1 (5 bases). V was cut by 3 bases and J by 8 bases, with 16 bases left in between. The V gene's germline CDR1 is SNHLY and CDR2 FYNNEI. The CDR3 runs to 14 residues. The CDR3 sequence: CASSERSQGRGYTF. The CDR3 coding sequence is TGTGCCAGCAGTGAGAGGTCTCAGGGTAGAGGCTACACCTTC. Full variable domain (missing parts from reference TRBV2 and TRBJ1-2): EPEVTQTPSHQVTQMGQEVILRCVPISNHLYFYWYRQILGQKVEFLVSFYNNEISEKSEIFDDQFSVERPDGSNFTLKIRSTKLEDSAMYFCASSERSQGRGYTFGSGTRLTVV.

V gene TRBV18 combines with J gene TRBJ1-1; 8 positions match TRBD1. Germline CDR1 and CDR2: KGHSH and LQKENI. V shed 3 bases, J shed 0 bases, and the junction held 3 bases outside the gene matches. This CDR3 region has 15 residues. The CDR3 loop is CASSPRDRMNTEAFF. CDR3 DNA: TGTGCCAGCTCACCCCGGGACAGGATGAACACTGAAGCTTTCTTT.

The chain uses TRBV27 and TRBJ2-1; D gene uncertain. V was cut by 3 bases and J by 4 bases, with 7 bases left in between. The CDR3 runs 13 residues. Germline V CDR1 and CDR2: MNHEY, SMNVEV (reference sequence). DNA for the CDR3: TGTGCCAGCAGTTTCAAAAATTACAATGAGCAGTTCTTC. It yields the protein CASSFKNYNEQFF.

The rearrangement links TRBV28 to TRBJ1-3; 8 positions agree with TRBD1. Germline V gives CDR1 MDHEN, CDR2 SYDVKM. The CDR3 is 15 residues long. The trim removed 3 bases at V and 4 bases at J, leaving 5 bases unmatched. In DNA form, the CDR3 reads TGTGCCAGCAGTTTCGGACAGGGAGGCGGAAACACCATATATTTT. This codes for CASSFGQGGGNTIYF.

V usage is TRBV19 and J usage is TRBJ2-3, with D possibly matching TRBD2 (5 bases). The CDR3 length is 15 residues. CDR1 is LNHDA and CDR2 is SQIVND in the germline V gene (reference sequence). With 7 bases removed from V and 4 bases from J, the gap between germline ends came to 18 bases. CDR3 region: CASTKSSSMPDTQYF. In DNA, the CDR3 is TGTGCCAGTACCAAATCCTCTAGCATGCCAGATACGCAGTATTTT. The whole variable domain, filled in from reference TRBV19 and TRBJ2-3, reads DGGITQSPKYLFRKEGQNVTLSCEQNLNHDAMYWYRQDPGQGLRLIYYSQIVNDFQKGDIAEGYSVSREKKESFPLTVTSAQKNPTAFYLCASTKSSSMPDTQYFGPGTRLTVL.

This chain uses TRBV7-2 with TRBJ2-2; 7 bases line up with TRBD1. Germline-derived CDR1 and CDR2 are SGHTA and FQGNSA. V was pared by 6 bases and J by 0 bases, with 13 bases of the junction left unmatched. The CDR3 loop spans 18 amino acids. CDR3 region: CASREVLGQSTNTGELFF. The CDR3 region has the DNA TGTGCCAGCAGAGAAGTCTTGGGACAGAGTACGAACACCGGGGAGCTGTTTTTT.

The chain links TRBV28 to TRBJ2-6; D is perhaps TRBD2 (5 bases). Germline assignment: CDR1 MDHEN and CDR2 SYDVKM. There are 15 residues in the CDR3. V was cut by 3 bases and J by 3 bases, with 9 bases left in between. Here the CDR3 reads CASSFPGIGANVLTF. The CDR3 DNA follows: TGTGCCAGCAGTTTCCCCGGGATTGGGGCCAACGTCCTGACTTTC.

The chain is built from TRBV9 and TRBJ1-2; D perhaps matches TRBD1 (5 bases). In germline, CDR1 is SGDLS, CDR2 YYNGEE. The V gene lost 4 bases and the J gene lost 3 bases, with 16 bases spanning the gap. The CDR3 extends over 15 amino acids. The CDR3 coding sequence is TGTGCCAGCAGCAGGGGCGGAGGGGTGGACTATGGCTACACCTTC. Protein sequence: CASSRGGGVDYGYTF.

V usage is TRBV24-1 and J usage is TRBJ2-5; D is possibly TRBD1 (6 bases). Looked up from germline, CDR1 is KGHDR and CDR2 is SFDVKD. This CDR3 region has 15 residues. V lost 3 bases to trimming and J lost 1 base, with 11 bases between them. The CDR3 spells CATSDRQEPQETQYF. The CDR3, as DNA: TGTGCCACCAGTGATCGACAGGAGCCCCAAGAGACCCAGTACTTC.

The chain links TRBV7-9 to TRBJ2-7; 11 bases fit TRBD1. This CDR3 contains 15 residues. With 5 bases clipped from V and 3 bases from J, the junction kept 6 bases outside the gene matches. Germline V gives CDR1 SEHNR, CDR2 FQNEAQ (reference sequence). The CDR3 region has the DNA TGTGCCAGCAGCCCCCCCGGGACAGGGGGCTACGAGCAGTACTTC. It yields the protein CASSPPGTGGYEQYF.

This clone was seen a single time. The V call is TRBV9, the J call TRBJ2-1; D is ambiguous. From germline, CDR1 is SGDLS and CDR2 YYNGEE. This CDR3 region has 13 residues. V dropped 0 bases and J dropped 10 bases, with 11 bases sitting between them. The CDR3 region has the DNA TGTGCCAGCAGCGTAGGGAATGTGGAGGAGCAGTTCTTC. Translation gives CASSVGNVEEQFF.

V and J are TRBV28 and TRBJ1-2; D might be TRBD1 (6 bases). Per germline, CDR1 MDHEN and CDR2 SYDVKM. V was trimmed by 5 bases and J by 1 base, leaving 14 bases between them. There are 15 residues in the CDR3. The CDR3 DNA follows: TGTGCCAGCAGTCCGGGGACACTTGATAACTATGGCTACACCTTC. Amino acid sequence: CASSPGTLDNYGYTF.

Only a few counts were recorded for this clone. The rearrangement links TRBV28 to TRBJ1-2; D not certain. Trimming removed 7 bases at V and 2 bases at J, with 8 bases between. From germline, CDR1 is MDHEN and CDR2 SYDVKM. This CDR3 is 12 amino acids long. CDR3 in DNA: TGTGCCAGCAACCAGGTCAACTATGGCTACACCTTC. Its protein is CASNQVNYGYTF.

This rearrangement joins TRBV30 to TRBJ2-1, with D possibly TRBD2 on 6 matching bases. V lost 3 bases and J lost 7, with 13 bases in between. CDR3 length: 13 amino acids. Germline V gene sequence: CDR1 GTSNPN, CDR2 SVGIG (reference sequence). The CDR3, as DNA: TGTGCCTGGAGCACCGGGACTTATAATGAGCAGTTCTTC. Encoded protein: CAWSTGTYNEQFF.